This T cell receptor beta chain originates from a study of cytomegalovirus exposure and HLA in healthy donors. 60 Vbeta and 13 Jbeta primers were used in PCR. Profiling relied on immunoSEQ multiplex PCR, and the TCRdb table lists in-frame clones only, not all of them. The sample has 200,000 to 250,000 clones, roughly 84% seen once. Points from the study as a whole: Looking again later, the authors saw that most CMV-associated TCR beta chains seemed HLA-restricted.

Germline V CDR1 and CDR2: MRHNA, SNTAGT. With 4 bases clipped from V and 1 base from J, the junction kept 0 bases outside the gene matches. The CDR3 is 15 residues long. This clone was seen more than once but under ten times. Its target is not known. The rearrangement uses TRBV6-4 and TRBJ2-2; 10 nucleotides match TRBD2. Sequenced material: PBMCs. The receptor was derived from a human donor in good health. The CDR3 region has the DNA TGTGCCAGCAGTGGGACTAGCGGGAACACCGGGGAGCTGTTTTTT. It translates to CASSGTSGNTGELFF.